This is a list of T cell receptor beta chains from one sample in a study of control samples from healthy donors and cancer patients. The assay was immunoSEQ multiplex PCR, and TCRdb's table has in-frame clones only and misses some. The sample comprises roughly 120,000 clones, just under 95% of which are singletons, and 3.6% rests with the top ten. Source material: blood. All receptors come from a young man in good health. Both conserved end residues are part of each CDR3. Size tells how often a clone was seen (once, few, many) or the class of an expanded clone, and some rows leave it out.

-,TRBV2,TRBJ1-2,CASSEGRNYGYTF
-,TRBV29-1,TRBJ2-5,CSAKAGAHQETQYF
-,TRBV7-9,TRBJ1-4,CASSSVPLNEKLFF
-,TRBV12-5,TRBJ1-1,CASGLTGGANTEAFF
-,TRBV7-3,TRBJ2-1,CASRLTRDNEQFF
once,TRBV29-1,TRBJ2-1,CSARRSLREVSSYNEQFF
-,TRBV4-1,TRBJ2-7,CASSPWTSDDEQYF
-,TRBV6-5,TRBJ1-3,CASGGQAAGGNTIYF
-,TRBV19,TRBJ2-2,CASWTYRGAGELFF
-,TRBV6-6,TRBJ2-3,CASSLGPLPDTQYF
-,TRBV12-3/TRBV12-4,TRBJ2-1,CASSFGHEQFF
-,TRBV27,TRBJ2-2,CASRRTGAGELFF
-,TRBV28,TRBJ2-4,CASRSGPGWSAKNIQYF
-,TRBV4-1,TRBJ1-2,CASSLGDRGLSNYGYTF
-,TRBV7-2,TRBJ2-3,CASSLVTSGGAQYF
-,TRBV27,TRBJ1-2,CASSSTGARSGYTF
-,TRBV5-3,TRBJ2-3,CARSLGLAGRRTDTQYF
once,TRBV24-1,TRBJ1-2,CATSDSGPAGYTF
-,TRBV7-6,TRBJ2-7,CASSAPGQGAREQYF
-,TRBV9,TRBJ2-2,CASSTRGVTGELFF
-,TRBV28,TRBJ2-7,CASSLRPRGFEQYF
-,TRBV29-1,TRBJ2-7,CSVRIRDEQYF
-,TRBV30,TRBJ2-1,CAWRKAGYGTAYNEQFF
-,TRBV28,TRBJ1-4,CASNNRGLKPNEFLEKLFF
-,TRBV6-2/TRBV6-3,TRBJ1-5,CASSQGARGNQPQHF
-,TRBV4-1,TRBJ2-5,CASSQDAYQETQYF
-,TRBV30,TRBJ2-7,CAWRLTGTYEQYF
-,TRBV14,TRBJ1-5,CASSLSSNQPQHF
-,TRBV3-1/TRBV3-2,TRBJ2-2,CASSQYRTNTGELFF
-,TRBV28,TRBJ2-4,CASSLGRNIQYF
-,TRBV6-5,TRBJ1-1,CASSTGTANTEAFF
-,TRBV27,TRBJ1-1,CASSLSPTGMNTEAFF
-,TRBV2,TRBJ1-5,CASSGQATGAQHF
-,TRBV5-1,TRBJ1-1,CASSLADRPYMNTEAFF
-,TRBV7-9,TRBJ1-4,CASSLRGFEKLFF
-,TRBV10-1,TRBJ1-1,CASSEGEGPAEAFF
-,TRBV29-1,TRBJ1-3,CSVVGSGNTIYF
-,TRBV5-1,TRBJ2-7,CASSASGDTTSSEQYNF
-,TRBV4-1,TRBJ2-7,CASSHAPGQGNYEQYF
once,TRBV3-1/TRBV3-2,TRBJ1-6,CASSQVVLGTGSRPDSPLHF
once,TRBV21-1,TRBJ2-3,CASSIKTGCSLTDTQYF
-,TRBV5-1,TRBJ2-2,CASSLQGPSNTGELFF
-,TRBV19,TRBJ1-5,CASSYSGPQHF
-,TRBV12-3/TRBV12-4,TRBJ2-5,CASSYRGQETQYF